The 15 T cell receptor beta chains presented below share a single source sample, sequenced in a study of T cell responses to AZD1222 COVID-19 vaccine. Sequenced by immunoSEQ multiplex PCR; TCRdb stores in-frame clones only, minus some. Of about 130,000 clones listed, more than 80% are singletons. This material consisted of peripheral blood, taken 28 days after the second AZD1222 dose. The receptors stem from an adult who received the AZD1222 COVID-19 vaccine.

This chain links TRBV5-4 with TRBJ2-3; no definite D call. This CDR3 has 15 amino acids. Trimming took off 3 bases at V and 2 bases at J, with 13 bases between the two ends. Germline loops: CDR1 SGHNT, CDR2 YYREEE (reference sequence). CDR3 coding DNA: TGTGCCAGCAGCTCATCGTTACATGTCACAGATACGCAGTATTTT. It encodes CASSSSLHVTDTQYF.

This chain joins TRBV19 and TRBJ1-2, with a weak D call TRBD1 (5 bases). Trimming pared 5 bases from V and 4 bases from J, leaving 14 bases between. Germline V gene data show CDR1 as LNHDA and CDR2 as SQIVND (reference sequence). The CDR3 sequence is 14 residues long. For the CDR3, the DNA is TGTGCCAGTAGTCTTGACGGGACCGTCTATGGCTACACCTTC. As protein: CASSLDGTVYGYTF. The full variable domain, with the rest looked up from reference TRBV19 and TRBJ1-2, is DGGITQSPKYLFRKEGQNVTLSCEQNLNHDAMYWYRQDPGQGLRLIYYSQIVNDFQKGDIAEGYSVSREKKESFPLTVTSAQKNPTAFYLCASSLDGTVYGYTFGSGTRLTVV.

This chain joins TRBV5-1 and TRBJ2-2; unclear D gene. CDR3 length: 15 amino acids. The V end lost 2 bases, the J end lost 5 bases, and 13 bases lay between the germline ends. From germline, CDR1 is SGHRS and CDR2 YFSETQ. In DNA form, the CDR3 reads TGCGCCAGCAGCTTTACGTTCGCAGGAACCGGGGAGCTGTTTTTT. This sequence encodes CASSFTFAGTGELFF.

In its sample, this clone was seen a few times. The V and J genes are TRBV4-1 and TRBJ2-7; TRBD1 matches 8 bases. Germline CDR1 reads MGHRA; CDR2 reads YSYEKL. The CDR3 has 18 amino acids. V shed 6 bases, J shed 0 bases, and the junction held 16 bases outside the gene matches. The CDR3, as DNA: TGCGCCAGCAGAATCAGGACAGGGCCTCAAGATAGCTCCTACGAGCAGTACTTC. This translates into CASRIRTGPQDSSYEQYF.

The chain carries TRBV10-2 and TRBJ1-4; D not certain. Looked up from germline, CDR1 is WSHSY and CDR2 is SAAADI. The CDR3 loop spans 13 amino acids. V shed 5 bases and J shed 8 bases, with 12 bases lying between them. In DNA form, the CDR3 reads TGCGCCAGCAGTTCATACCGGGAGGAAAAACTGTTTTTT. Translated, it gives CASSSYREEKLFF.

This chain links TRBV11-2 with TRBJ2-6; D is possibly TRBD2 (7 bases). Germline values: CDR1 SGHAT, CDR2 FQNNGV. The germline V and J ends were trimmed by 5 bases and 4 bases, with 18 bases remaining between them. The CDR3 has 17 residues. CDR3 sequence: CASSPGGWGTGANVLTF. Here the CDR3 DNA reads TGTGCCAGCAGCCCGGGGGGCTGGGGAACCGGGGCCAACGTCCTGACTTTC.

CDR3 amino acids: CASSQLQGPKTGYTF. The CDR3 DNA is TGCGCCAGCAGCCAACTCCAGGGTCCCAAGACGGGCTACACCTTC. The chain couples TRBV4-1 to TRBJ1-2; tentatively, D is TRBD1 (5 bases). CDR1 and CDR2 from the germline V gene are MGHRA and YSYEKL. Trimming shortened V by 2 bases and J by 8 bases, and 18 bases separated the two germline ends. The CDR3 contains 15 residues.

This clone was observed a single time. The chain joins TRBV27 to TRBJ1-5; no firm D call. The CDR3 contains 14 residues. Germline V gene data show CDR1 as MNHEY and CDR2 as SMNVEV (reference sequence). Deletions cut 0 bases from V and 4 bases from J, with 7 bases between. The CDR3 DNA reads TGTGCCAGCAGTTTATCCTTTAGGAATCAGCCCCAGCATTTT. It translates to CASSLSFRNQPQHF.

The CDR3 loop reads CASILERSGVTGELFF. The CDR3 DNA sequence: TGTGCCAGCATCCTTGAGAGGTCAGGGGTTACCGGGGAGCTGTTTTTT. This sequence joins TRBV5-8 and TRBJ2-2; the D gene is possibly TRBD1 (6 bases). V shed 6 bases and J shed 5 bases, with 20 bases lying between them. This CDR3 contains 16 residues. In germline, CDR1 is SGHTS, CDR2 YDEGEE.

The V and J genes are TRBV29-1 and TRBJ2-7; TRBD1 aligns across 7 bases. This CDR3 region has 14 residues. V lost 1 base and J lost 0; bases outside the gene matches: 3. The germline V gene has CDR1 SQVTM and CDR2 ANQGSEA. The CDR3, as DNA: TGCAGCGTTGAAGGGACAGGCCCCTCCTACGAGCAGTACTTC. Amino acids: CSVEGTGPSYEQYF.

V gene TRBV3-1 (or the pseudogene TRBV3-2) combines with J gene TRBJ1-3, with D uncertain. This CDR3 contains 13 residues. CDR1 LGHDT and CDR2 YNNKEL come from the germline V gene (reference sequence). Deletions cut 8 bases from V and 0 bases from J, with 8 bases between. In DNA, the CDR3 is TGTGCCAGCCGAGGAAGCTCTGGAAACACCATATATTTT. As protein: CASRGSSGNTIYF.

The CDR3 coding sequence is TGTGCCAGCAGCTTAGGGGGTTCGGTCACCGGGGAGCTGTTTTTT. Amino acids: CASSLGGSVTGELFF. This sequence joins TRBV11-3 and TRBJ2-2; D not resolved. The CDR3 has 15 amino acids. CDR1 and CDR2 from the germline V gene are SGHNT and YENEEA. V was cut by 1 base and J by 4 bases, with 10 bases left in between. Drawing the rest from reference TRBV11-3 and TRBJ2-2, the complete variable domain is EAGVVQSPRYKIIEKKQPVAFWCNPISGHNTLYWYLQNLGQGPELLIRYENEEAVDDSQLPKDRFSAERLKGVDSTLKIQPAELGDSAVYLCASSLGGSVTGELFFGEGSRLTVL.

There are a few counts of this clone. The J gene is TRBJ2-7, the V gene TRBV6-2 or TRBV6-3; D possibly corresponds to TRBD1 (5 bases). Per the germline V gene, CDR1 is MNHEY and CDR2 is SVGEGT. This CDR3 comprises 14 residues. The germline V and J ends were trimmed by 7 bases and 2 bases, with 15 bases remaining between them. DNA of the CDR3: TGTGCCAGCACCCCGGCAGGGTTCACCTACGAGCAGTACTTC. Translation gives CASTPAGFTYEQYF.

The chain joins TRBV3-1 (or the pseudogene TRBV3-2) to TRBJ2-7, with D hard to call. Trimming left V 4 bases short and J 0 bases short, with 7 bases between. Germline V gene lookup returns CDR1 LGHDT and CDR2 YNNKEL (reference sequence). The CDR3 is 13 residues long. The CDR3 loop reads CASSLTTSYEQYF. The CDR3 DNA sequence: TGTGCCAGCAGCCTAACTACCTCCTACGAGCAGTACTTC.

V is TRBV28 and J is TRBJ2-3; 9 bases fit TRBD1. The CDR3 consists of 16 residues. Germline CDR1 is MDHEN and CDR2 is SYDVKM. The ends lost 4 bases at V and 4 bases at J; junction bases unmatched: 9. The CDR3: CASSSSGTGTPDTQYF. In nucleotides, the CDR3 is TGTGCCAGCAGTTCCTCCGGGACAGGGACCCCAGATACGCAGTATTTT.